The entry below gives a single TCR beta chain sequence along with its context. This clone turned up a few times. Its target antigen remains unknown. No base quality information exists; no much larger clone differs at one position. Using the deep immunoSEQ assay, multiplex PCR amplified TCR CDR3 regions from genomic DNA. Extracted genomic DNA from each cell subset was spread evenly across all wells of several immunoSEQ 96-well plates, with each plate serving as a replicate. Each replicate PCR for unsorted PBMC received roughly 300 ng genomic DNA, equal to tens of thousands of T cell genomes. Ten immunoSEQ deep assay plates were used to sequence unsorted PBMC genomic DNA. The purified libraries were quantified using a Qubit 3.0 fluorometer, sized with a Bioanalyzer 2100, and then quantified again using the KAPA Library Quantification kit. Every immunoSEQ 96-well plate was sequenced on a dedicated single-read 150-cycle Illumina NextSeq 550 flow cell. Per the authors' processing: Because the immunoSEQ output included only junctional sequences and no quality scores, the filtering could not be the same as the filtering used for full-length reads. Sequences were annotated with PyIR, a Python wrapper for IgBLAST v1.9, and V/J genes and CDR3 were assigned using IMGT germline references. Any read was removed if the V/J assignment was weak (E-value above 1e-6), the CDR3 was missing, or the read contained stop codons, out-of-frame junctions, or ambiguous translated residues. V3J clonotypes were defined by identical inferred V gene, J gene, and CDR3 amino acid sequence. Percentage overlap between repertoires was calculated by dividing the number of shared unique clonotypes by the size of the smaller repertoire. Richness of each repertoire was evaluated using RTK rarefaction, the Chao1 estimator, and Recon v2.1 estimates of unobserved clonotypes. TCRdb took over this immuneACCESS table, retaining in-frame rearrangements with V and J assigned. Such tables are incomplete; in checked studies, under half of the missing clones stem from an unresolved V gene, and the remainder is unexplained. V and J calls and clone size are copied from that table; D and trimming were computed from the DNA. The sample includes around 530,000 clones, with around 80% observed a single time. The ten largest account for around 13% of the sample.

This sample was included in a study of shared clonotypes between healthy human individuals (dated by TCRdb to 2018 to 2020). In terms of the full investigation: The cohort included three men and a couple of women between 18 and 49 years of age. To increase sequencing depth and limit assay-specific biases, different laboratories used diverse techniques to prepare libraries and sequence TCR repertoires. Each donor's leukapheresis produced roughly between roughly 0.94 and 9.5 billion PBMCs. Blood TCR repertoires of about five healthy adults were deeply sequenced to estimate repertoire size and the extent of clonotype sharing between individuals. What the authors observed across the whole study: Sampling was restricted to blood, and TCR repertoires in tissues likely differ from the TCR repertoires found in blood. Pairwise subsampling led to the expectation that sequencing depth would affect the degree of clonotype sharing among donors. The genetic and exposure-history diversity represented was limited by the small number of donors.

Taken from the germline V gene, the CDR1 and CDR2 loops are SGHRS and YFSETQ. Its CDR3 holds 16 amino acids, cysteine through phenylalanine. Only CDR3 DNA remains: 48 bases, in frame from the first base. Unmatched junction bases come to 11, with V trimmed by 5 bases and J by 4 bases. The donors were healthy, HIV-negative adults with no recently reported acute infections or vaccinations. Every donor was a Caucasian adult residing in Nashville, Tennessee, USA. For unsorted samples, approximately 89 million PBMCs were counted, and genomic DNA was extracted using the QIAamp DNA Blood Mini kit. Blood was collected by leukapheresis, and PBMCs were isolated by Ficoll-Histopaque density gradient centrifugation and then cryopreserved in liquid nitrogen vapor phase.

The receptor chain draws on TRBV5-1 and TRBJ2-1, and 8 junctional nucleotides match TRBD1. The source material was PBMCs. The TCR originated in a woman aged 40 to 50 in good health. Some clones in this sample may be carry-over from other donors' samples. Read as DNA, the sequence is TGCGCCAGCAGTCCAAGGCCGGGACAGGTTTACAATGAGCAGTTCTTC. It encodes CASSPRPGQVYNEQFF.